This T cell receptor (beta chain) was sequenced for a study of blood T cell repertoires in COVID-19 (dated by TCRdb to about 2020). Looking at the study overall: Recovered participants in ImmuneRACE Cohort 3 were defined as having two consecutive negative NP/OP PCR tests, clearance from a healthcare professional, or resolution of symptoms. Samples from collaborators originated in the United States, Italy and Spain and spanned both the acute and convalescent phases of COVID-19. The material from the prospective study consisted of cDNA or gDNA derived from T cells, B-cell-depleted T cells, or PBMCs. The dataset comprised deeply sampled blood TCRbeta repertoires from subjects exposed to, actively infected with, or recovered from COVID-19. The repertoires were released in a freely available public database intended as a resource for research on the immune response to SARS-CoV-2. The samples were drawn from two sources: the first 160 participants of the ongoing ImmuneRACE study, and fewer than 1,500 subjects contributed by 6 global collaborators. Sample metadata almost always included a de-identified subject ID, COVID-19 status, age in years and sex. Where HLA class I and class II types were available, the types were taken from metadata supplied by the sample provider, not from assay-based typing. Broad study findings and their caveats: How much clinical and demographic metadata was included differed by source and by participant, and the metadata was provided uncurated.

Participants in the prospective study were aged roughly 18 to 89 years, lived in under 30 United States geographic areas, and enrolled through a virtual design. Cohort assignment in the prospective study relied on participant-reported clinical history from a screening survey and a study questionnaire. In the prospective study, mobile phlebotomists collected whole blood, serum and a nasopharyngeal or oropharyngeal swab from each participant. Participants in the prospective study had the option to provide additional blood draws and questionnaires over a roughly 2-month period. Before DNA extraction, prospective study blood samples were shipped either frozen or at room temperature. Concerning this clone itself: This receptor's antigen is unknown. Per-base quality was not reported, and no clone a single base away is much larger than it.

The immunoSEQ Assay, a bias-controlled multiplex PCR, was used to amplify TCRbeta CDR3 regions from genomic DNA. The paper's data handling went like this. The number of nucleated cells in each sample was estimated by amplification of reference gene primers within the assay. To quantify the absolute abundance of each unique TCRbeta CDR3 rearrangement, sequence reads were collapsed and filtered. For each sample, productive Simpson clonality was calculated as the square root of Simpson's diversity index across productive rearrangements. Not all clones reach the TCRdb copy of this immuneACCESS table, which keeps in-frame sequences only. Checked studies attribute under half of the gap to unresolved V genes and leave the rest unexplained. That table supplies the V and J calls and clone size; D and trimming were determined from the DNA. This sample lists a few hundred thousand clones; more than 75% were detected once. In total, the top ten clones hold around 2% of the sample.

The germline V gene yields KGHSY for CDR1 and FQNENV for CDR2. Between the V and J ends, shortened by 3 bases and 2 bases respectively, the junction contains 14 bases. The CDR3 numbers 15 residues from cysteine through phenylalanine. Only the CDR3 portion is preserved as DNA: 45 bases, with reading frame beginning at the first base. The specimen was PBMCs or T cells enriched from blood (not recorded which). The chain is encoded by TRBV16 joined to TRBJ2-7; the D region possibly corresponds to TRBD1 (6 bases align). The clonotype originates from a man aged 40-55 years in a cohort exposed to, infected with or recovered from COVID-19 (not recorded which). The nucleotides are TGTGCCAGCAGCCAGGACAGCGGAGCGGCCTACGAGCAGTACTTC. Its translation reads: CASSQDSGAAYEQYF.